The rows below give T cell receptor beta chains drawn from one sample of a study of T cell responses to AZD1222 COVID-19 vaccine. Clones were sequenced by immunoSEQ multiplex PCR, and TCRdb holds only the in-frame ones, with some missing. The sample yields fewer than 110,000 clones, about 82% seen once. Sequencing used peripheral blood, obtained on day 0 of AZD1222 vaccination. The receptors originated from an adult in good health. Both conserved end residues are part of each CDR3. A D gene is named only where the DNA matches it firmly. Expanded clones are given a class, and other clones once, few, many or no size at all.

j_call | d_call | cdr3_length | v_call | clone_size | cdr3_aa | cdr3_nt
TRBJ2-4 | . | 18 | TRBV16 | . | CASNQYRPDTYNKNIQYF | TGTGCCAGCAACCAATATCGGCCAGACACATACAACAAAAACATTCAGTACTTC
TRBJ1-5 | . | 14 | TRBV6-5 | . | CASRFIVSNQPQHF | TGTGCCAGCAGGTTTATTGTTAGCAATCAGCCCCAGCATTTT
TRBJ1-6 | . | 14 | TRBV15 | . | CATSRDQGNSPLHF | TGTGCCACCAGCAGAGACCAGGGGAATTCACCCCTCCACTTT
TRBJ2-7 | . | 15 | TRBV7-3 | . | CASSPGAGGLREQYF | TGTGCCAGCAGCCCGGGAGCAGGAGGGCTGCGCGAGCAGTACTTC
TRBJ1-2 | TRBD1 | 14 | TRBV6-5 | once | CASSPTTRGHGYTF | TGTGCCAGCAGCCCAACAACCAGGGGGCACGGCTACACCTTC
TRBJ2-5 | . | 13 | TRBV7-9 | . | CASSLGAAETQYF | TGTGCCAGCAGCTTAGGAGCGGCAGAGACCCAGTACTTC
TRBJ2-1 | TRBD1 | 15 | TRBV15 | . | CATSTGLGQAGEQFF | TGTGCCACCAGCACAGGATTGGGACAGGCGGGGGAGCAGTTCTTC
TRBJ1-2 | . | 15 | TRBV5-1 | . | CASSLEGRATDGYTF | TGCGCCAGCAGCTTGGAGGGCAGGGCAACAGATGGCTACACCTTC
TRBJ2-5 | . | 12 | TRBV10-3 | . | CAISEGGETQYF | TGTGCCATCAGTGAGGGGGGTGAGACCCAGTACTTC
TRBJ1-5 | . | 12 | TRBV24-1 | . | CATSDSGQPQHF | TGTGCCACCAGTGATTCGGGGCAGCCCCAGCATTTT
TRBJ2-7 | TRBD2 | 18 | TRBV7-9 | . | CASSLEEGVLLAGYEQYF | TGTGCCAGCAGCTTAGAAGAGGGGGTTTTGTTAGCGGGGTACGAGCAGTACTTC
TRBJ1-4 | . | 15 | TRBV7-2 | . | CASSTKKTVNEKLFF | TGTGCCAGCAGCACAAAGAAAACAGTTAATGAAAAACTGTTTTTT
TRBJ2-3 | TRBD2 | 15 | TRBV5-4 | . | CASSRGDPVHRTQYF | TGTGCCAGCAGCCGGGGGGACCCCGTCCATCGTACGCAGTATTTT
TRBJ1-2 | TRBD1 | 14 | TRBV25-1 | . | CASSAKTGVYGYTF | TGTGCCAGCAGTGCCAAGACAGGGGTCTATGGCTACACCTTC
TRBJ1-2 | . | 16 | TRBV3-1/TRBV3-2 | . | CASSQAGGLGSYGYTF | TGTGCCAGCAGCCAAGCTGGGGGGCTGGGGAGCTATGGCTACACCTTC
TRBJ2-7 | . | 15 | TRBV28 | . | CASIPTPSEAYEQYF | TGTGCCAGCATTCCTACCCCCAGCGAAGCCTACGAGCAGTACTTC
TRBJ1-1 | . | 12 | TRBV30 | . | CAGQRLYTEAFF | TGTGCCGGGCAAAGATTATACACTGAAGCTTTCTTT
TRBJ1-1 | . | 14 | TRBV7-9 | . | CASSLAEVNTEAFF | TGTGCCAGCAGCTTAGCGGAGGTGAACACTGAAGCTTTCTTT
TRBJ2-1 | . | 16 | TRBV11-3 | . | CASSLGDIRSYNEQFF | TGTGCCAGCAGCTTAGGAGACATCCGCTCCTACAATGAGCAGTTCTTC
TRBJ2-2 | TRBD1 | 16 | TRBV29-1 | . | CSALTGGRMTGGELFF | TGCAGCGCCTTAACAGGGGGCCGTATGACAGGCGGGGAGCTGTTTTTT
TRBJ1-1 | . | 14 | TRBV6-5 | . | CASSYSAGNTEAFF | TGTGCCAGCAGTTACTCGGCAGGGAACACTGAAGCTTTCTTT
TRBJ1-1 | TRBD1 | 14 | TRBV5-1 | . | CASSPGGTNTEAFF | TGCGCCAGCAGTCCAGGGGGCACGAACACTGAAGCTTTCTTT
TRBJ2-7 | TRBD1 | 17 | TRBV5-4 | . | CASSSRAGTGSSYEQYF | TGTGCCAGCAGCTCCAGAGCCGGGACAGGGAGCTCCTACGAGCAGTACTTC
TRBJ1-4 | . | 13 | TRBV9 | . | CASSVGHNEKLFF | TGTGCCAGCAGCGTCGGCCATAATGAAAAACTGTTTTTT
TRBJ2-2 | . | 14 | TRBV3-1/TRBV3-2 | once | CASSQATHTGELFF | TGTGCCAGCAGCCAAGCGACCCACACCGGGGAGCTGTTTTTT
TRBJ2-7 | TRBD2 | 13 | TRBV7-2 | . | CASSLVGTSERHF | TGTGCCAGCAGCTTAGTTGGAACTAGCGAGCGACACTTC
TRBJ2-1 | TRBD1 | 15 | TRBV5-1 | . | CASSPGQASYNEQFF | TGCGCCAGCAGCCCGGGACAGGCATCCTACAATGAGCAGTTCTTC
TRBJ1-1 | . | 15 | TRBV18 | . | CASSPSGQMNTEAFF | TGTGCCAGCTCGCCCTCGGGACAAATGAACACTGAAGCTTTCTTT
TRBJ1-5 | . | 15 | TRBV7-2 | . | CASSLRGGGNQPQHF | TGTGCCAGCAGCTTAAGGGGAGGTGGCAATCAGCCCCAGCATTTT
TRBJ2-7 | TRBD1 | 15 | TRBV3-1/TRBV3-2 | once | CASSPWTGTSYEQYF | TGTGCCAGCAGCCCTTGGACAGGGACCTCCTACGAGCAGTACTTC
TRBJ2-3 | . | 13 | TRBV29-1 | . | CSVARDSTDTQYF | TGCAGCGTGGCCCGGGACAGCACAGATACGCAGTATTTT
TRBJ2-5 | . | 13 | TRBV4-3 | . | CASSQDIQETQYF | TGCGCCAGCAGCCAAGATATACAAGAGACCCAGTACTTC
TRBJ2-3 | TRBD1 | 13 | TRBV10-3 | . | CAMGPDRGDTQYF | TGTGCCATGGGTCCGGACAGGGGTGATACGCAGTATTTT
TRBJ1-2 | TRBD1 | 16 | TRBV18 | . | CASSSSPGQGGSGYTF | TGTGCCAGCTCATCCAGCCCAGGGCAGGGGGGCAGTGGCTACACCTTC
TRBJ1-6 | . | 16 | TRBV27 | . | CASSLGLSSYNSPLHF | TGTGCCAGCAGCCTAGGGCTGAGCTCCTATAATTCACCCCTCCACTTT
TRBJ1-2 | . | 13 | TRBV28 | . | CASSLSGQYGYTF | TGTGCCAGCAGTTTATCGGGACAATATGGCTACACCTTC
TRBJ2-3 | . | 14 | TRBV28 | . | CASSSPRQADTQYF | TGTGCCAGCAGTTCGCCCCGACAGGCCGATACGCAGTATTTT
TRBJ2-7 | . | 11 | TRBV20-1 | . | CSAREAYEQYF | TGCAGTGCTAGAGAGGCCTACGAGCAGTACTTC
TRBJ1-1 | . | 14 | TRBV11-2 | . | CASSLEHRNTEAFF | TGTGCCAGCAGCTTAGAACATCGGAACACTGAAGCTTTCTTT
TRBJ2-1 | . | 12 | TRBV12-3/TRBV12-4 | . | CASSLDPREQFF | TGTGCCAGCAGTTTGGACCCCCGTGAGCAGTTCTTC
TRBJ2-6 | . | 21 | TRBV21-1 | once | CASSHKKGQGGRTSGANVLTF | TGTGCCAGCAGCCACAAAAAAGGTCAGGGGGGCCGGACCTCTGGGGCCAACGTCCTGACTTTC